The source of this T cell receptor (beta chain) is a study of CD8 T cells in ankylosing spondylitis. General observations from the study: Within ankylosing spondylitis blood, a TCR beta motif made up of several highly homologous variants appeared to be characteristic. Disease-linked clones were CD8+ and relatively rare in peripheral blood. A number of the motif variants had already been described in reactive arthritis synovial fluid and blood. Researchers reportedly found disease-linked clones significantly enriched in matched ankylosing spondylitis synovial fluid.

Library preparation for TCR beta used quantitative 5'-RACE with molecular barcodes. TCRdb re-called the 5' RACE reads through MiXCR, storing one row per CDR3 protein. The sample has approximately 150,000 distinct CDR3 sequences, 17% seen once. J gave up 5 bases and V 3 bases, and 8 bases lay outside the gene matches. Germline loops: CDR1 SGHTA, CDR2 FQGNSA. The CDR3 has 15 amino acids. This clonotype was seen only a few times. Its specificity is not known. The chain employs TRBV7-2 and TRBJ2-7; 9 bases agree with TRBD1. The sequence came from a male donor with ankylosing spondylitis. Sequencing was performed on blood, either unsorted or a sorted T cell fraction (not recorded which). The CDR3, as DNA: TGTGCCAGCAGCTTTTCCGACAGGGGGGTCCACGAGCAGTACTTC. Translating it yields CASSFSDRGVHEQYF.